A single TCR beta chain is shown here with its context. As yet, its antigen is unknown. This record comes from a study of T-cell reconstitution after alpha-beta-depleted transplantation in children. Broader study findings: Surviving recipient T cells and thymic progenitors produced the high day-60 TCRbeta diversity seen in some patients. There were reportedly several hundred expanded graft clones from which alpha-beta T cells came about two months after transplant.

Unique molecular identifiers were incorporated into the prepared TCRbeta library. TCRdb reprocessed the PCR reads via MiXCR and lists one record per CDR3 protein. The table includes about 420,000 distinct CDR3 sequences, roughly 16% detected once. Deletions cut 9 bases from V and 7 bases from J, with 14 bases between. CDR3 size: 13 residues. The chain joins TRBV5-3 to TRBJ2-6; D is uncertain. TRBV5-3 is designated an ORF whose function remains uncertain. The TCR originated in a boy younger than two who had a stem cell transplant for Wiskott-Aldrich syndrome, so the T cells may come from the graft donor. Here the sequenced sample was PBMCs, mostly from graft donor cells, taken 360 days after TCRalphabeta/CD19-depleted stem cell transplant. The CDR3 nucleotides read TGTGCCATGGGCGCCGGCCCCGCCAACGTCCTGACTTTC. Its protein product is CAMGAGPANVLTF.